The 12 T cell receptor beta chains listed next were all sequenced from one sample in a study of graft-versus-host responses after intestinal transplantation. Responders (roughly 200,000, CFSE-labeled) were co-plated with roughly 200,000 irradiated, violet-dye-labeled stimulators. The repertoire was sequenced with immunoSEQ multiplex PCR; TCRdb's copy has only in-frame clones and lacks some. The table has approximately 15,000 clones, 30% to 40% seen once; the top ten hold approximately 3.5%. The sequencing used alloreactive CD8+ T cells from a mixed lymphocyte reaction culture, collected before intestinal transplant. This sample's subset: CFSE-low proliferating T cells sorted from roughly six-day pre-transplant mixed lymphocyte reaction (GvH or HvG direction). The receptors originated from a human patient who received an intestinal transplant.

This clone appeared a few times. The rearrangement links TRBV27 to TRBJ1-5; the D gene is possibly TRBD1 (6 bases). Germline V gene lookup returns CDR1 MNHEY and CDR2 SMNVEV (reference sequence). CDR3 size: 18 residues. V was trimmed by 5 bases and J by 5 bases, leaving 25 bases between them. CDR3 amino acids: CASSRRQPAGESHQPQHF. In DNA, the CDR3 is TGTGCCAGCAGTAGAAGACAGCCAGCAGGGGAATCCCATCAGCCCCAGCATTTT.

There are a few counts of this clone. V and J are TRBV4-1 and TRBJ1-6; possible D gene TRBD1, 5 bases. V was clipped by 3 bases and J by 0 bases, with 15 bases between them. The CDR3 extends over 18 amino acids. Germline V gene lookup returns CDR1 MGHRA and CDR2 YSYEKL. CDR3: CASSQWGSAFSYNSPLHF. In DNA form, the CDR3 reads TGCGCCAGCAGCCAGTGGGGGTCGGCCTTCTCCTATAATTCACCCCTCCACTTT.

This clone occurred a few times. The V gene is TRBV7-3, the J gene TRBJ2-7; TRBD2 agrees at 16 bases. The germline V gene has CDR1 SGHTA and CDR2 FQGTGA. Trimming removed 4 bases from V and 4 bases from J; junction bases left unmatched: 13. The CDR3 runs 19 residues. This CDR3 is CASSWGTSGRAAYRYEQYF. CDR3 coding DNA: TGTGCCAGCAGCTGGGGGACTAGCGGGAGGGCCGCGTATAGGTACGAGCAGTACTTC.

The rearrangement links TRBV5-1 to TRBJ2-1; 10 bases map to TRBD2. The V gene's germline CDR1 is SGHRS and CDR2 YFSETQ. The CDR3 has 16 amino acids. The V gene end was trimmed by 0 bases and the J gene end by 4 bases; junction bases not matched to a gene: 4. Here the CDR3 reads CASSLEPSGSYNEQFF. Here the CDR3 DNA reads TGCGCCAGCAGCTTGGAACCTAGCGGGAGTTACAATGAGCAGTTCTTC.

By share, this clone counts as medium-sized. This chain connects TRBV6-5 to TRBJ1-5, with D hard to call. Germline lookup yields CDR1 MNHEY and CDR2 SVGAGI. The CDR3 sequence is 15 residues long. V lost 0 bases and J 0 bases, leaving 6 bases between the germline ends. The CDR3 nucleotides are TGTGCCAGCAGTTACTCGCCAAATAGCAATCAGCCCCAGCATTTT. Translated, it gives CASSYSPNSNQPQHF.

This clone has only a few counts. At one end the junction does not follow the germline gene, possibly because of a read error. The gene calls are TRBV6-6 and TRBJ1-2; perhaps TRBD1 as D (6 bases). CDR1 MNHNY and CDR2 SVGAGI come from the germline V gene (reference sequence). The CDR3 consists of 15 residues. CDR3 nucleotide sequence: TGTGCCAGCACTTACACTGGGGGCGGGGACTATGGCTACACCTTC. Translated: CASTYTGGGDYGYTF.

This clone was picked up a small number of times. The chain links TRBV7-9 to TRBJ2-5; D might be TRBD1 (5 bases). V lost 0 bases and J 1 base, leaving 18 bases between the germline ends. Germline V gene lookup returns CDR1 SEHNR and CDR2 FQNEAQ (reference sequence). The CDR3 sequence is 18 residues long. DNA for the CDR3: TGTGCCAGCAGCTTAGCGGCAGGGCCCGAATACATCCAAGAGACCCAGTACTTC. This gives the protein CASSLAAGPEYIQETQYF. Full variable domain (outside the CDR3, taken from reference TRBV7-9 and TRBJ2-5): DTGVSQNPRHKITKRGQNVTFRCDPISEHNRLYWYRQTLGQGPEFLTYFQNEAQLEKSRLLSDRFSAERPKGSFSTLEIQRTEQGDSAMYLCASSLAAGPEYIQETQYFGPGTRLLVL.

This clone was seen more than once but under ten times. The chain recombines TRBV27 with TRBJ2-7, with D uncertain. The CDR3 is 13 residues long. The V end was cut by 8 bases, the J end by 0 bases, with 11 bases between. Per the germline V gene, CDR1 is MNHEY and CDR2 is SMNVEV (reference sequence). The CDR3 nucleotides read TGTGCCAGCGGGTTACTGTTCTCCTACGAGCAGTACTTC. Amino acid sequence: CASGLLFSYEQYF.

V usage is TRBV6-6 and J usage is TRBJ2-5; D is uncertain. From germline, CDR1 is MNHNY and CDR2 SVGAGI (reference sequence). The CDR3 length is 13 residues. V was pared by 1 base and J by 1 base, with 4 bases between. The CDR3 protein is CASSYLSQETQYF. The CDR3 coding sequence is TGTGCCAGCAGTTACTTGTCCCAAGAGACCCAGTACTTC.

The sample holds a few counts of this clone. This chain connects TRBV4-3 to TRBJ1-3; D remains ambiguous. In germline, CDR1 is LGHNA, CDR2 YSLEER. CDR3 size: 15 residues. V was clipped by 1 base and J by 7 bases, with 14 bases between them. CDR3 bases: TGCGCCAGCAGCCAAGTACCCCCCGGGAGGAACACCATATATTTT. Encoded protein: CASSQVPPGRNTIYF.

As concerns this clone: Mismatch with germline at one junction end may stem from a read error. The chain has TRBV13 and TRBJ2-5; TRBD1 agrees at 8 bases. Per germline, CDR1 PRHDT and CDR2 FYEKMQ (reference sequence). The CDR3 runs 14 residues. The CDR3 protein is CANSLTGAQETQYF. For the CDR3, the DNA is TGTGCCAACAGCTTGACAGGGGCCCAAGAGACCCAGTACTTC.

This clone showed up just a few times. This rearrangement joins TRBV11-3 to TRBJ1-1, with D hard to call. The V and J ends lost 5 bases and 6 bases respectively, with 13 bases between them. The CDR3 contains 13 residues. In germline, CDR1 is SGHNT, CDR2 YENEEA. CDR3 nucleotide sequence: TGTGCCAGCAGCCAGAGGAGGAGCGCTGAAGCTTTCTTT. As protein: CASSQRRSAEAFF.